The rows below give T cell receptor beta chains drawn from one sample of a study of cytomegalovirus exposure and HLA in healthy donors. Assay: immunoSEQ multiplex PCR; the TCRdb copy retains only in-frame clones and omits some. This repertoire shows approximately 150,000 clones, approximately 70% found once; its top ten account for about 4.9%. Sequences were obtained from PBMCs. These receptors all stem from a woman under 30 in good health and CMV-seropositive. Both conserved end residues are part of each CDR3. A D gene is named only where the DNA matches it firmly. Clone size is shown for a subset of rows, as once, few, many or a class of expanded clone.

CDR3nt	CDR3aa	abundance	v_gene	d_gene	j_gene
TGTGCCAGCAGTCCGAATGACAGGGGATATGGCTACACCTTC	CASSPNDRGYGYTF	.	TRBV28	TRBD1	TRBJ1-2
TGTGCCAGCAGCTTGGCCGGGACAGCAAACACCGGGGAGCTGTTTTTT	CASSLAGTANTGELFF	.	TRBV5-6	TRBD1	TRBJ2-2
TGTGCCAGCAGCCCGGACAGGGCGAGTAATTCACCCCTCCACTTT	CASSPDRASNSPLHF	.	TRBV14	TRBD1	TRBJ1-6
TGTGCCAGCAGTGAACGGACAGGGCCCATGCTAGGCTCACCCCTCCACTTT	CASSERTGPMLGSPLHF	.	TRBV2	TRBD1	TRBJ1-6
TGTTCCAGCAGCTTATGGGGCTCAGAGACCCAGTACTTC	CSSSLWGSETQYF	.	TRBV7-9	.	TRBJ2-5
TGTGCCAGCAGTGAGCTAGGAGGGACTATCCTTCCAGAGACCCAGTACTTC	CASSELGGTILPETQYF	few	TRBV2	TRBD2	TRBJ2-5
TGTGCCAGCAAACTCGGACAGGGACGGGATAGCAATCAGCCCCAGCATTTT	CASKLGQGRDSNQPQHF	few	TRBV2	TRBD1	TRBJ1-5
TGTGCCAGCAGCTGGAGGCCGGGACAGAAATATGGCTACACCTTC	CASSWRPGQKYGYTF	.	TRBV11-2	TRBD1	TRBJ1-2
TGTGCCAGCTCACGAGGGCTAGCGGCGGCCGGGGAGACCCAGTACTTC	CASSRGLAAAGETQYF	.	TRBV18	TRBD2	TRBJ2-5
TGTGCCACCCGACTAGCACCCGACTACAATGAGCAGTTCTTC	CATRLAPDYNEQFF	.	TRBV28	TRBD2	TRBJ2-1
TGTGCCAGCAGCTTAGTCCCCCGGGGACTGGGGTACACCGGGGAGCTGTTTTTT	CASSLVPRGLGYTGELFF	.	TRBV7-3	.	TRBJ2-2
TGTGCCATCAGTGAATTCCAGGGCCCAAATGAGCAGTTCTTC	CAISEFQGPNEQFF	once	TRBV10-3	.	TRBJ2-1
TGTGCCAGCAGCCTGTCAGGTTACACTGAAGCTTTCTTT	CASSLSGYTEAFF	.	TRBV6-5	.	TRBJ1-1
TGTGCCAGCAGCCTACAGGGGGCTGGTAATGAAAAACTGTTTTTT	CASSLQGAGNEKLFF	.	TRBV5-4	TRBD1	TRBJ1-4
TGTTCCAGCAGCACTACCGGGACATCGTTCGGAGATAATTCACCCCTCCACTTT	CSSSTTGTSFGDNSPLHF	once	TRBV7-9	.	TRBJ1-6
TGTGCCAGCACCCGGGGGGACCTTAACACTGAAGCTTTCTTT	CASTRGDLNTEAFF	few	TRBV7-2	.	TRBJ1-1
TGTGCCAGCAGTTACGGGACAGATCTCTATAATTCACCCCTCCACTTT	CASSYGTDLYNSPLHF	.	TRBV6-5	TRBD1	TRBJ1-6
TGTGCCAGCAGCCTTTTGGGAGATGAGCAGTTCTTC	CASSLLGDEQFF	.	TRBV4-2	.	TRBJ2-1
TGTGCCAGCAGTGAACGGACAGGTCAGCCCCAGCATTTT	CASSERTGQPQHF	.	TRBV2	TRBD1	TRBJ1-5
TGTGCCAGCAGGACTAACGGCCAGCTCCACTTT	CASRTNGQLHF	few	TRBV7-9	.	TRBJ1-6